This T cell receptor (beta chain) originates from a study of T cells expressing NK-cell markers. Study background: Cells sorted as CD3+CD56+NKG2C+, CD3+CD56+NKG2C- and CD3+CD56-NKG2C+ T cells supplied the TCR beta repertoires.

From the 5' RACE reads, TCRdb lists one entry per CDR3 protein and no DNA. Its listing shows 500,000 or so distinct CDR3 sequences. Concerning this clonotype itself: Its antigen is not identified.

The CDR3 runs 16 residues. Germline V gene lookup returns CDR1 DFQATT and CDR2 SNEGSKA (reference sequence). Points from the study as a whole: A few of the donors also had these clonotypes leading their CD3+CD56-NKG2C+ fraction.

The gene calls are TRBV20-1 and TRBJ2-1. The clonotype was recovered from a man between 18 and 29 years old in good health. The sample taken for sequencing was blood T cells: a sorted CD56 or NKG2C T cell subset, CD4+ or CD8+ T cells, or bulk PBMC T cells (not recorded which). CDR3 region: CSARDSSSSAYNEQFF.